Listed below are T cell receptor beta chains from one sample, sequenced in a study of T-cell reconstitution after alpha-beta-depleted transplantation in children. One entry per CDR3 protein results from TCRdb running MiXCR on the PCR reads. Among about 610,000 distinct CDR3 sequences, 10% to 13% were seen once, and the ten largest hold around 4%. The material sequenced was PBMCs from the stem cell graft donor, taken from the stem cell graft. Source of these receptors: a human donor who donated a stem cell graft to a child with acute myeloid leukemia. CDR3s include the opening cysteine and the closing phenylalanine or tryptophan. Each record gives: V gene, J gene, clone size, D gene, CDR3 protein, CDR3 DNA. A D gene is named only where the DNA matches it firmly. Not all rows give a size; the values are once, few, many and, for expanded clones, a class.

TRBV6-1	TRBJ2-5	NA	NA	CASSRADGQETQYF	TGTGCCAGCAGTCGAGCGGACGGCCAAGAGACCCAGTACTTC
TRBV11-2	TRBJ2-7	many	NA	CASSRRGFDASYEQYF	TGTGCCAGCAGTCGAAGGGGTTTTGATGCCTCCTACGAGCAGTACTTC
TRBV5-5	TRBJ2-6	many	TRBD1	CASSLWDRAPSGANVLTF	TGTGCCAGCAGCTTATGGGACAGGGCCCCCTCTGGGGCCAACGTCCTGACTTTC
TRBV21-1	TRBJ2-5	NA	NA	CASSNPAAGHCSWQETQYF	TGTGCCAGCAGCAATCCGGCAGCGGGGCATTGTAGTTGGCAAGAGACCCAGTACTTC
TRBV7-2	TRBJ2-5	NA	NA	CASSLVVTDQETQYF	TGTGCCAGCAGCTTAGTGGTGACAGACCAAGAGACCCAGTACTTC
TRBV20-1	TRBJ2-7	many	NA	CSARVGSSPYEQYF	TGCAGTGCTAGAGTGGGGTCCAGTCCCTACGAGCAGTACTTC
TRBV7-9	TRBJ1-1	NA	TRBD1	CASSFEGGMNTEAFF	TGTGCCAGCAGCTTCGAAGGGGGCATGAACACTGAAGCTTTCTTT
TRBV20-1	TRBJ2-1	NA	TRBD2	CSVYLAGGWNEQFF	TGCAGCGTATACCTAGCGGGAGGTTGGAATGAGCAGTTCTTC
TRBV7-2	TRBJ2-5	NA	NA	CASSLAEATQYF	TGTGCCAGCAGCTTAGCGGAGGCAACCCAGTACTTC
TRBV20-1	TRBJ2-1	NA	NA	CSARGTSQTYNEQFF	TGCAGTGCTAGAGGAACTAGTCAGACCTACAATGAGCAGTTCTTC